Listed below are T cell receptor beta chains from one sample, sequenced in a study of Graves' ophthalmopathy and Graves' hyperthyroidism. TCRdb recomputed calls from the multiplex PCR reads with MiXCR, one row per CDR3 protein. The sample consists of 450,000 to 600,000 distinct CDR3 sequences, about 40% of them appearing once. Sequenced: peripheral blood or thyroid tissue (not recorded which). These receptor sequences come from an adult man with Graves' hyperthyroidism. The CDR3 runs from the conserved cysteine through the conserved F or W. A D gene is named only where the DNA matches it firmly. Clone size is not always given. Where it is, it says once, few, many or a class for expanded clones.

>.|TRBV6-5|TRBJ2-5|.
CAGRTRRETQYF
TGTGCCGGCAGAACACGACGGGAGACCCAGTACTTC
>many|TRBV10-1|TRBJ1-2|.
CASSQGNSLDGYTF
TGCGCCAGCAGCCAGGGTAATTCCCTTGATGGCTACACCTTC
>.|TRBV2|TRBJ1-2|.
CASHRVAGELIDYGYTF
TGTGCCAGCCACAGGGTAGCCGGGGAGCTGATTGACTATGGCTACACCTTC
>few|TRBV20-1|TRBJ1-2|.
CSARRGGAGGYTF
TGCAGTGCCAGGCGTGGTGGGGCAGGTGGCTACACCTTC
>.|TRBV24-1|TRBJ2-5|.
CATSDPGQTGDKETQYF
TGTGCCACCAGTGATCCGGGCCAGACCGGGGACAAAGAGACCCAGTACTTC
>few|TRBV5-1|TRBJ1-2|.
CASSLDGTPHIRDGYTF
TGCGCCAGCAGCTTGGACGGGACACCTCATATACGGGATGGCTACACCTTC
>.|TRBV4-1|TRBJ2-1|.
CASSQGGVNEQFF
TGCGCCAGCAGCCAAGGAGGGGTCAATGAGCAGTTCTTC
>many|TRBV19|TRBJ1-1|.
CASIPQHRVLNTEAFF
TGTGCCAGTATCCCTCAACACAGGGTGTTGAACACTGAAGCTTTCTTT
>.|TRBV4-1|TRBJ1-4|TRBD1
CASSRMPTGSEEKLFF
TGCGCCAGCAGCCGAATGCCGACAGGGTCGGAAGAAAAACTGTTTTTT
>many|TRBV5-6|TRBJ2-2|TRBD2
CASSRTSGTQITGELFF
TGTGCCAGCAGCAGGACTAGCGGGACGCAGATCACCGGGGAGCTGTTTTTT
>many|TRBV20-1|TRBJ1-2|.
CSAGIGGGNYGYTF
TGCAGTGCTGGCATCGGGGGGGGAAACTATGGCTACACCTTC
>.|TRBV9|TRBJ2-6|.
CASSLGQSLSGANVLTF
TGCGCCAGCAGCTTAGGGCAGAGCCTCTCTGGGGCCAACGTCCTGACTTTC
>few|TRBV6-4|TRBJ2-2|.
CASSYSSVGGSGTGELFF
TGTGCCAGCAGTTACTCGAGTGTCGGCGGGTCGGGCACCGGGGAGCTGTTTTTT
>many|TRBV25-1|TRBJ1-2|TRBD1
CASSKQGTYGYTF
TGTGCCAGCAGTAAACAGGGGACCTATGGCTACACCTTC
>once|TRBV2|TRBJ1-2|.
CAGSEGRCYGYTF
TGTGCCGGCAGTGAGGGACGCTGCTATGGCTACACCTTC
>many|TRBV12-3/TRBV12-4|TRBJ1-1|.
CASKRDPNTEAFF
TGTGCCAGCAAAAGGGACCCGAACACTGAAGCTTTCTTT
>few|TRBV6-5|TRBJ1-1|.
CASSYASMGTEAFF
TGTGCCAGCAGTTACGCGTCGATGGGGACTGAAGCTTTCTTT
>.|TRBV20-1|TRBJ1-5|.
CSARGGFQETQHF
TGCAGTGCTAGAGGGGGATTCCAAGAGACCCAGCATTTT
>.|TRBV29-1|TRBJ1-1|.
CSVGDGGMNTEAFF
TGCAGCGTTGGGGACGGGGGAATGAACACTGAAGCTTTCTTT
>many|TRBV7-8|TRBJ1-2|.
CASSLDPSGRVGYTF
TGTGCCAGCAGCTTAGATCCGTCAGGGCGAGTGGGGTACACCTTC
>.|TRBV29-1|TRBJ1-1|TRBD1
CSVDRPGTGMNTEAFF
TGCAGCGTTGATCGCCCCGGGACAGGGATGAACACTGAAGCTTTCTTT
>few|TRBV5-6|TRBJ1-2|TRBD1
CAWSLGQNYGYTF
TGTGCCTGGAGCCTGGGACAGAACTATGGCTACACCTTC
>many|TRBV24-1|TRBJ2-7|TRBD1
CATSDLHIPGQGPYEQYF
TGTGCCACCAGTGATTTGCACATCCCGGGACAGGGGCCCTACGAGCAGTACTTC
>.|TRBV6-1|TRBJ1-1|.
CASSVGERTEAFF
TGTGCCAGCAGTGTAGGGGAAAGAACTGAAGCTTTCTTT
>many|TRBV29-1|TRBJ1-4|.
CSVGGPATNEKLFF
TGCAGCGTAGGGGGACCGGCAACTAATGAAAAACTGTTTTTT
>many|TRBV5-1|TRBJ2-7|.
CASSPGVPYEQYF
TGCGCCAGCTCCCCCGGGGTCCCCTACGAGCAGTACTTC
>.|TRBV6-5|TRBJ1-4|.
CASSYGSGATNEKLFF
TGTGCCAGCAGTTACGGGTCAGGGGCAACTAATGAAAAACTGTTTTTT
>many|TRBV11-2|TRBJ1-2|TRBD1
CASRTNRGSGYTF
TGTGCCAGCAGAACCAACAGGGGCAGCGGCTACACCTTC
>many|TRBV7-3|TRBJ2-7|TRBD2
CASSLSGGHIYEQYF
TGTGCCAGCAGCTTAAGCGGGGGGCACATCTACGAGCAGTACTTC
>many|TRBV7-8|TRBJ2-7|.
CASSLEVSYEQYF
TGTGCCAGCAGCTTAGAGGTATCCTACGAGCAGTACTTC